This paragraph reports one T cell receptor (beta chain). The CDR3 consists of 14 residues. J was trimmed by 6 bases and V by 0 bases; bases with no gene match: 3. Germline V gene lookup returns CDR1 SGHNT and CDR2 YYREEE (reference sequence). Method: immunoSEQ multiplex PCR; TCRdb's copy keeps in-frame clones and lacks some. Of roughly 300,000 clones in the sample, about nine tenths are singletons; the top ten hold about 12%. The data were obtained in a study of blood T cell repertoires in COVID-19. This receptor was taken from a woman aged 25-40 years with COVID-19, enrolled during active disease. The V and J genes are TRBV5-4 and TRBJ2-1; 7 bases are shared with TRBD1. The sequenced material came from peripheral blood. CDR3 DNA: TGTGCCAGCAGCTTGGGACAGGGAGTCAATGAGCAGTTCTTC. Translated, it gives CASSLGQGVNEQFF.